These 22 T cell receptor beta chains were all obtained from the same sample, sequenced in a study of follicular helper T cells after annual influenza vaccination. Specified time point: 2014-2015 season, 7 days after vaccination. Profiling relied on immunoSEQ multiplex PCR, and the TCRdb table lists in-frame clones only, not all of them. The sample gives several thousand clones, around four fifths of which show up once; 1.8% is in the top ten. The sample consisted of CXCR5+ CD38- circulating T follicular helper cells from blood, taken 7 days after influenza vaccination. As for subset: circulating Tfh, non-naive CD4+CXCR5+PD-1+ (ICOS+CD38+ or ICOS-CD38-). The receptors stem from an adult who received the influenza vaccine.

This clone was counted between two and nine times. The genes are TRBV10-3 and TRBJ1-6; D uncertain. Per germline, CDR1 ENHRY and CDR2 SYGVKD. V was pared by 8 bases and J by 5 bases, with 10 bases between. The CDR3 runs to 13 residues. This CDR3 reads CAISVRDNSPLHF. In nucleotides, the CDR3 is TGTGCCATCTCGGTCAGAGATAATTCACCCCTCCACTTT.

The chain carries TRBV30 and TRBJ2-1; TRBD2 agrees at 14 bases. This CDR3 is 14 amino acids long. CDR1 and CDR2 (germline): GTSNPN, SVGIG (reference sequence). Trimming took 8 bases from V and 7 from J; bases not matched to a gene: 7. In DNA, the CDR3 is TGTGCCACCAGACTAGCGGGGGGGCTGAATGAGCAGTTCTTC. Protein sequence: CATRLAGGLNEQFF.

In this sample, this clone turned up a few times. In DNA, the CDR3 is TGTGCCAGCATGAGGGACAGGCTTAATTCACCCCTCCACTTT. Translated: CASMRDRLNSPLHF. This sequence joins TRBV2 and TRBJ1-6, with TRBD1 identical over 8 bases. The CDR3 spans 14 residues. The germline V gene encodes CDR1 SNHLY and CDR2 FYNNEI. The J segment lost 6 bases and the V segment lost 7 bases, leaving 5 bases of the junction unmatched.

This chain uses TRBV6-5 with TRBJ2-3; D unresolved. The CDR3 consists of 12 residues. V was shortened by 6 bases and J by 4 bases, with 8 bases between the two germline ends. Germline values: CDR1 MNHEY, CDR2 SVGAGI. The CDR3 region is CASRRSADTQYF. In DNA form, the CDR3 reads TGTGCCAGCAGACGTTCCGCAGATACGCAGTATTTT.

This chain links TRBV28 with TRBJ2-7; TRBD2 matches 9 bases. Germline trimming cut 6 bases from V and 0 bases from J; bases unmatched to any gene: 21. This CDR3 comprises 20 residues. Per the germline V gene, CDR1 is MDHEN and CDR2 is SYDVKM. The CDR3 spells CASRPQRSRSGGYSSYEQYF. The CDR3 DNA sequence: TGTGCCAGCAGGCCCCAGAGAAGTCGTAGCGGGGGCTATAGCTCCTACGAGCAGTACTTC.

CDR3 in amino acids: CASSERGWTPSGGSNQPQHF. CDR3 coding DNA: TGCGCCAGCAGCGAAAGGGGTTGGACTCCTAGTGGGGGGAGCAATCAGCCCCAGCATTTT. The chain links TRBV4-1 to TRBJ1-5, with a weak D call TRBD1 (5 bases). Looked up from germline, CDR1 is MGHRA and CDR2 is YSYEKL. Trimming shortened V by 5 bases and J by 1 base, and 27 bases separated the two germline ends. The CDR3 spans 20 residues.

This clone was seen just once. V and J are TRBV9 and TRBJ2-7; D remains unclear. This CDR3 is 15 amino acids long. Germline V gives CDR1 SGDLS, CDR2 YYNGEE. Trimming stripped 0 bases from V and 4 bases from J, with 14 bases between. The CDR3, as DNA: TGTGCCAGCAGCGTAGAGGGATACAGCCTATACGAGCAGTACTTC. This sequence encodes CASSVEGYSLYEQYF.

CDR3 protein: CASSEGVLTRHGYTF. DNA for the CDR3: TGTGCCAGCAGTGAAGGGGTCCTGACCCGGCATGGCTACACCTTC. The rearrangement uses TRBV6-1 and TRBJ1-2; D call uncertain. This CDR3 is 15 amino acids long. Germline values: CDR1 MNHNS, CDR2 SASEGT. Trimming pared 1 base from V and 6 bases from J, leaving 15 bases between.

This chain joins TRBV30 and TRBJ2-1, with D perhaps given as TRBD1 or TRBD2 (5 bases each). Trimming shortened V by 3 bases and J by 11 bases, and 17 bases separated the two germline ends. CDR3 length: 13 residues. Germline CDR1 GTSNPN, CDR2 SVGIG (reference sequence). The CDR3 is CAWSQPIRDQQFF. Written as DNA, the CDR3 is TGTGCCTGGAGCCAACCAATCCGGGACCAGCAGTTCTTC.

The V call is TRBV7-2, the J call TRBJ2-2; 8 bases match TRBD2. CDR1 SGHTA and CDR2 FQGNSA come from the germline V gene. V dropped 6 bases and J dropped 4; count of bases not matched to a gene: 4. The CDR3 has 14 residues. The CDR3 loop is CASRAGGLTGELFF. DNA for the CDR3: TGTGCCAGCAGGGCGGGGGGCCTCACCGGGGAGCTGTTTTTT.

The V gene is TRBV19, the J gene TRBJ1-4; TRBD1 agrees at 7 bases. Germline-derived CDR1 and CDR2 are LNHDA and SQIVND (reference sequence). J gave up 6 bases and V 5 bases, and 9 bases lay outside the gene matches. The CDR3 totals 15 residues. This chain's CDR3 is CASSPSRDSHEKLFF. The DNA for the CDR3 is TGTGCCAGTAGTCCCTCCCGGGACAGTCATGAAAAACTGTTTTTT.

The table lists this clone with a count of one. The rearrangement links TRBV7-8 to TRBJ1-1; 7 bases agree with TRBD1. The length of the CDR3 is 17 residues. Looked up from germline, CDR1 is SGHVS and CDR2 is FQNEAQ. Trimming cost V 5 bases and J 1 base; bases outside gene matches: 13. CDR3 in DNA: TGTGCCAGCAGCGGGTCGGAGACAGGGTGGAAGAACACTGAAGCTTTCTTT. It codes for CASSGSETGWKNTEAFF.

V usage is TRBV5-6 and J usage is TRBJ1-6; weak D call: TRBD1 (6 bases). CDR3 length equals 15 residues. V lost 0 bases and J 9 bases, leaving 13 bases between the germline ends. CDR1 SGHDT and CDR2 YYEEEE come from the germline V gene. CDR3 region: CASSLGGRGSSPLHF. DNA for the CDR3: TGTGCCAGCAGCTTGGGAGGCAGGGGAAGTTCACCCCTCCACTTT.

The chain joins TRBV6-5 to TRBJ2-1; weak D call: TRBD2 (5 bases). V dropped 2 bases and J dropped 9 bases, with 11 bases sitting between them. Germline loops: CDR1 MNHEY, CDR2 SVGAGI. The CDR3 extends over 13 amino acids. The CDR3 coding sequence is TGTGCCAGCAGTTACCGTGCGGGCTTTGAGCAGTTCTTC. Protein product: CASSYRAGFEQFF.

This chain links TRBV7-9 with TRBJ2-5; TRBD2 matches at 11 bases. Losses at the gene ends were 5 bases for V and 4 bases for J; bases not matched to a gene: 3. Germline assignment: CDR1 SEHNR and CDR2 FQNEAQ (reference sequence). The CDR3 consists of 14 residues. The CDR3 region has the DNA TGTGCCAGCAGCACCGGGACTAGCGGAGAGACCCAGTACTTC. Translation gives CASSTGTSGETQYF.

This chain links TRBV12-5 with TRBJ1-5, with D hard to call. CDR1 and CDR2 (germline): LGHNT, FRNRAP. Trimming cost V 3 bases and J 0 bases, with 9 bases left between them. The CDR3 is 15 amino acids. CDR3 sequence reads: CASGFRGFSNQPQHF. Written as DNA, the CDR3 is TGTGCTAGTGGTTTCCGGGGATTTAGCAATCAGCCCCAGCATTTT.

This clone was counted between two and nine times. The chain joins TRBV9 to TRBJ2-7, with 9 bases fitting TRBD2. Germline V gene sequence: CDR1 SGDLS, CDR2 YYNGEE. V shed 5 bases and J 4 bases; nucleotides not matched to a gene: 10. The CDR3 runs to 15 residues. CDR3: CASSVTAGGEYEQYF. Here the CDR3 DNA reads TGTGCCAGCAGTGTAACAGCGGGGGGAGAGTACGAGCAGTACTTC. The whole variable domain, filled in from reference TRBV9 and TRBJ2-7, reads DSGVTQTPKHLITATGQRVTLRCSPRSGDLSVYWYQQSLDQGLQFLIQYYNGEERAKGNILERFSAQQFPDLHSELNLSSLELGDSALYFCASSVTAGGEYEQYFGPGTRLTVT.

This chain joins TRBV9 and TRBJ1-2; 8 nucleotides line up with TRBD1. Looked up from germline, CDR1 is SGDLS and CDR2 is YYNGEE. The V segment lost 0 bases and the J segment 7 bases; nucleotides outside the gene matches: 8. This CDR3 is 15 amino acids long. The CDR3 DNA is TGTGCCAGCAGCGTAGCTCAGACAGGGGTAGGTGGCTACACCTTC. This gives the protein CASSVAQTGVGGYTF.

J is TRBJ1-4 and V is TRBV7-2; 9 bases match TRBD1. Trimming removed 6 bases from V and 6 bases from J; junction bases left unmatched: 5. Germline V lookup: CDR1 SGHTA, CDR2 FQGNSA. This CDR3 region has 14 residues. CDR3 DNA sequence: TGTGCCAGCAGGGGGACAGGGTTGGATGAAAAACTGTTTTTT. Translating gives CASRGTGLDEKLFF.

The chain links TRBV4-3 to TRBJ2-3; D is perhaps TRBD1 or TRBD2 (5 bases each). Germline V lookup: CDR1 LGHNA, CDR2 YSLEER. Trimming took off 3 bases at V and 0 bases at J, with 13 bases between the two ends. The CDR3 has 16 residues. In DNA form, the CDR3 reads TGCGCCAGCAGCCAGACCTGGGACCCGAGCACAGATACGCAGTATTTT. This translates into CASSQTWDPSTDTQYF.

V usage is TRBV7-2 and J usage is TRBJ2-3, with a tentative D call TRBD2 (5 bases). Trimming removed 5 bases at V and 4 bases at J, with 10 bases between. CDR3 length: 13 residues. Germline CDR1 is SGHTA and CDR2 is FQGNSA. This CDR3 is CASSLRTSDTQYF. In DNA, the CDR3 is TGTGCCAGCAGCCTTCGGACTTCAGATACGCAGTATTTT. Together with reference TRBV7-2 and TRBJ2-3, the CDR3 gives the full variable domain: GAGVSQSPSNKVTEKGKDVELRCDPISGHTALYWYRQSLGQGLEFLIYFQGNSAPDKSGLPSDRFSAERTGGSVSTLTIQRTQQEDSAVYLCASSLRTSDTQYFGPGTRLTVL.

This clone has a single count. The chain carries TRBV5-6 and TRBJ2-5, with D hard to call. CDR3 length: 13 residues. From germline, CDR1 is SGHDT and CDR2 YYEEEE. Trimming took off 2 bases at V and 3 bases at J, with 8 bases between the two ends. CDR3 loop: CASSLHREETQYF. The CDR3 bases are TGTGCCAGCAGCTTACACAGAGAAGAGACCCAGTACTTC.